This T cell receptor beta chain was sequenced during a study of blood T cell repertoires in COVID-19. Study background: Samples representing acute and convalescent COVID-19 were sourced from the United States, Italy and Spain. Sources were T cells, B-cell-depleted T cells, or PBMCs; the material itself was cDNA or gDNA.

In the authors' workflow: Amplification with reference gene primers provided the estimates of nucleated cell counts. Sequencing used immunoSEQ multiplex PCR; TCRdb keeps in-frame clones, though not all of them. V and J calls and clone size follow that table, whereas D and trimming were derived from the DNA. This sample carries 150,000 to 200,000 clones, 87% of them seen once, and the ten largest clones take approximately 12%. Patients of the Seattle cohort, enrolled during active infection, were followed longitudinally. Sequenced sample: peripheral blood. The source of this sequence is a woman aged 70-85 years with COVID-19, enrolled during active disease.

Here the CDR3 DNA reads TGTGCCAGTAGTATAGCGGGACAGGGCGCCGGGGAGCTGTTTTTT. This codes for CASSIAGQGAGELFF. The chain combines TRBV19 with TRBJ2-2; 9 bases are a match to TRBD1. From germline, CDR1 is LNHDA and CDR2 SQIVND (reference sequence). The CDR3 is 15 residues long. V lost 1 base to trimming and J lost 6 bases; unmatched junction nucleotides: 3.